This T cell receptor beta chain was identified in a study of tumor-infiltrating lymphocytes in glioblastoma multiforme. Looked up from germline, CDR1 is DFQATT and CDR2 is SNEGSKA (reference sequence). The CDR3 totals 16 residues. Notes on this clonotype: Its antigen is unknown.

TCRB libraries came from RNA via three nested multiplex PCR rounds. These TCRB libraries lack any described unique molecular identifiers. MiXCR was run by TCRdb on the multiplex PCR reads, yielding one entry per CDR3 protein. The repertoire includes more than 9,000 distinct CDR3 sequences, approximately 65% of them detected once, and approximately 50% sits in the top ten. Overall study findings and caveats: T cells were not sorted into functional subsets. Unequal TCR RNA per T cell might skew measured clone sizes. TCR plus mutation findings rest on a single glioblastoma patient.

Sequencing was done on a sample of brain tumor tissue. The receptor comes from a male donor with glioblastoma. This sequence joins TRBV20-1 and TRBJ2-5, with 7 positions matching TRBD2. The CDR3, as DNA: TGCAATGCCGGTTCTAGTGGGAAGATCGGGGGGGAGACCCAGTACTTC. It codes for CNAGSSGKIGGETQYF.